Below, 17 T cell receptor beta chains from the same sample are listed, as sequenced in a study of molecular identifiers for immune sequencing clone quantification. TCRdb processed the PCR reads anew with MiXCR; each CDR3 protein has one entry. Here the sample spans 60,000 to 70,000 distinct CDR3 sequences, around 20% being singletons. The specimen sequenced was naive CD8+ T cells from blood, with Jurkat cell RNA spiked in. Subset noted: FACS-sorted CD8+CD4-CCR7+CD45RA+ naive T cells. The receptors were gathered from a human donor in good health. Some libraries in this study had Jurkat cell RNA spiked in.

The sample holds many counts of this clonotype. This sequence joins TRBV12-3 or TRBV12-4 and TRBJ2-1; no clear D. V gave up 3 bases and J gave up 0 bases, with 6 bases separating them. This CDR3 comprises 14 residues. The CDR3 coding sequence is TGTGCCAGCAGTTTGTATAGCTCCTACAATGAGCAGTTCTTC. It yields the protein CASSLYSSYNEQFF.

This chain uses TRBV9 with TRBJ1-1; the D gene is possibly TRBD1 (5 bases). Trimming cost V 3 bases and J 6 bases, with 12 bases left between them. CDR1 SGDLS and CDR2 YYNGEE come from the germline V gene. This CDR3 has 13 residues. As DNA, the CDR3 is TGTGCCAGCAGCGGCCGGGGGGACTCTGAAGCTTTCTTT. It specifies CASSGRGDSEAFF.

On this clonotype itself: A much bigger clone sits one base away, suggesting this may be a read error. The chain links TRBV6-6 to TRBJ2-2; possibly TRBD1 for D (5 bases). This CDR3 region has 14 residues. Trimming left V 6 bases short and J 3 bases short, with 11 bases between. Germline V gives CDR1 MNHNY, CDR2 SVGAGI (reference sequence). CDR3 nucleotide sequence: TGTGCCAGCAGCCGCGACAGAGACACCGGGGAGCTGTTTTTT. This gives the protein CASSRDRDTGELFF.

The chain is built from TRBV2 and TRBJ2-7; D uncertain. The germline V gene encodes CDR1 SNHLY and CDR2 FYNNEI. There are 14 residues in the CDR3. Trimming cost V 4 bases and J 1 base, with 11 bases left between them. CDR3 bases: TGTGCCAGCAGTGGGTTGGTCGTGTCCTACGAGCAGTACTTC. This gives the protein CASSGLVVSYEQYF.

This clonotype was counted many times. V usage is TRBV7-9 and J usage is TRBJ1-1; D is undetermined. CDR1 and CDR2 from the germline V gene are SEHNR and FQNEAQ (reference sequence). V shed 1 base and J shed 1 base, with 13 bases lying between them. The CDR3 is 16 amino acids. Here the CDR3 DNA reads TGTGCCAGCAGCTTAGATCCGTCCAAACCGAACACTGAAGCTTTCTTT. It encodes CASSLDPSKPNTEAFF.

Judged by abundance, this clonotype is medium-sized (0.01 to 0.1%). The chain couples TRBV14 to TRBJ2-3; no clear D gene. V was cut by 1 base and J by 10 bases, with 15 bases left in between. This CDR3 comprises 14 residues. CDR1 is SGHDN, CDR2 FVKESK, per germline. CDR3 bases: TGTGCCAGCAGCCAAGGTCCAGGTCGCCATGCGCAGTATTTT. Encoded protein: CASSQGPGRHAQYF.

CDR3 bases: TGTGCCGGAGCAGTAGTTGAGCAGTTCTTC. Its translation is CAGAVVEQFF. The rearrangement links TRBV2 to TRBJ2-1; D call uncertain. This CDR3 spans 10 amino acids. Germline CDR1 and CDR2: SNHLY and FYNNEI. V lost 11 bases, J lost 9 bases, and 11 bases lay in between. The entire variable domain, with the rest obtained from reference TRBV2 and TRBJ2-1, is as follows: EPEVTQTPSHQVTQMGQEVILRCVPISNHLYFYWYRQILGQKVEFLVSFYNNEISEKSEIFDDQFSVERPDGSNFTLKIRSTKLEDSAMYFCAGAVVEQFFGPGTRLTVL.

In this sample, this clonotype turned up many times. The DNA of the CDR3 is TGTGCCAGCAGTTTAGGGGGATCTGGAAACACCATATATTTT. As protein: CASSLGGSGNTIYF. The chain has TRBV27 and TRBJ1-3, with D possibly being TRBD1 (5 bases). Germline lookup yields CDR1 MNHEY and CDR2 SMNVEV (reference sequence). The ends were cut back, 2 bases at V and 1 base at J, with 6 bases in the middle. The CDR3 contains 14 residues.

This chain links TRBV9 with TRBJ2-7; D is perhaps TRBD2 (5 bases). The length of the CDR3 is 15 residues. Trimming pared 3 bases from V and 5 bases from J, leaving 18 bases between. Germline CDR1 and CDR2: SGDLS and YYNGEE. The CDR3 DNA reads as TGTGCCAGCAGCGCTGACGGTGGGAGCGTCCACGAGCAGTACTTC. This gives the protein CASSADGGSVHEQYF.

At least ten counts were recorded for this clonotype. J is TRBJ2-2 and V is TRBV5-4; D unresolved. Germline V CDR1 and CDR2: SGHNT, YYREEE (reference sequence). Trimming removed 4 bases at V and 1 base at J, with 14 bases between. The CDR3 is 16 amino acids. CDR3 residues: CASSPLDGGNTGELFF. In nucleotides, the CDR3 is TGTGCCAGCAGCCCGCTCGATGGCGGGAACACCGGGGAGCTGTTTTTT.

This clonotype was counted at least ten times. The chain employs TRBV20-1 and TRBJ2-1, with D possibly matching TRBD2 (6 bases). The V end was cut by 6 bases, the J end by 3 bases, with 15 bases between. CDR1 and CDR2 (germline): DFQATT, SNEGSKA (reference sequence). The CDR3 is 14 amino acids. The CDR3 nucleotides are TGCAGTGCAAACGACCTGGGACTCTACAATGAGCAGTTCTTC. This encodes CSANDLGLYNEQFF.

Ten or more counts support this clonotype. This CDR3 is CASSLVGTDYGYTF. CDR3 sequence (DNA): TGTGCCAGCAGCTTAGTCGGGACAGACTATGGCTACACCTTC. The V and J genes are TRBV7-9 and TRBJ1-2, with 7 bases fitting TRBD1. The CDR3 runs to 14 residues. V lost 1 base, J lost 3 bases, and 2 bases stayed unmatched. Germline V CDR1 and CDR2: SEHNR, FQNEAQ (reference sequence).

CDR3 coding DNA: TGCAGCGTTGAAGTAAATAGCGGCTTCGACAATGAGCAGTTCTTC. This encodes CSVEVNSGFDNEQFF. This sequence joins TRBV29-1 and TRBJ2-1; D is perhaps TRBD2 (6 bases). The CDR3 is 15 amino acids. Germline CDR1 reads SQVTM; CDR2 reads ANQGSEA. Deletions cut 1 base from V and 5 bases from J, with 15 bases between.

This clonotype was seen ten or more times. V is TRBV7-6 and J is TRBJ1-4, with unresolved D. CDR3 length equals 15 residues. The germline CDR1 and CDR2 sequences are SGHVS and FNYEAQ. V was clipped by 5 bases and J by 2 bases, with 12 bases between them. The CDR3 DNA reads TGTGCCAGCAGCCCCACTGGGGTCACTAATGAAAAACTGTTTTTT. Translated, it gives CASSPTGVTNEKLFF.

This sequence joins TRBV27 and TRBJ2-2, with 8 bases matching TRBD2. V dropped 5 bases and J dropped 3; count of bases not matched to a gene: 2. Per germline, CDR1 MNHEY and CDR2 SMNVEV (reference sequence). CDR3 length: 14 amino acids. DNA of the CDR3: TGTGCCAGCAGTGTAGCGGGGTACACCGGGGAGCTGTTTTTT. Its protein product is CASSVAGYTGELFF.

This clonotype was detected a few times. The chain employs TRBV7-9 and TRBJ1-2; 7 bases are a match to TRBD1. Trimming at V came to 5 bases and at J to 2 bases, leaving 5 bases not matched to a gene. CDR3 size: 14 residues. CDR1 SEHNR and CDR2 FQNEAQ come from the germline V gene (reference sequence). CDR3 amino acids: CASSPDRPNYGYTF. CDR3 nucleotides: TGTGCCAGCAGCCCGGACAGGCCGAACTATGGCTACACCTTC.

This clonotype was picked up many times. V gene TRBV4-2 combines with J gene TRBJ1-1; unclear D gene. Per germline, CDR1 LGHNA and CDR2 YNFKEQ. Trimming took off 0 bases at V and 1 base at J, with 9 bases between the two ends. The CDR3 covers 15 residues. The DNA for the CDR3 is TGTGCCAGCAGCCAAGATTGGCCTACGAACACTGAAGCTTTCTTT. Its protein product is CASSQDWPTNTEAFF.